This T cell receptor beta chain was identified during a study of graft-versus-host responses after intestinal transplantation. Study-level background: Each patient got anti-thymocyte globulin induction, then tacrolimus and steroids for approximately three years. Study findings and constraints: Peak circulating GvH clone levels were associated with early post-transplant HvG declines. GvH clonotypes were identified within recipient marrow, with a subset emerging first in ileum or blood.

Turning to this clone: Its specificity is not known.

Trimming took 10 bases from V and 0 from J, leaving 9 bases between them. Germline V gene lookup returns CDR1 ENHRY and CDR2 SYGVKD. CDR3 length equals 13 residues. Some clones are missing from TCRdb's copy, which holds only in-frame ones; the method was immunoSEQ multiplex PCR. The sample contains about 100,000 clones, less than 90% of which appear only once. The chain links TRBV10-3 to TRBJ1-4; D not certain. This clonotype was obtained from a human donor who was the organ donor for an intestinal transplant. The sample consisted of unstimulated CD4+ T cells sorted from spleen or lymph node cells, taken before transplant. The chain's CDR3 is CATHGATNEKLFF. The CDR3 nucleotides are TGTGCCACACACGGTGCAACTAATGAAAAACTGTTTTTT.